Each of the 27 T cell receptor beta chains below was sequenced from the same sample in a study of T cells in women clearing cervical HPV infection. Clones were read by immunoSEQ multiplex PCR, and TCRdb kept only the in-frame ones, dropping some. The sample totals under 45,000 clones. Sequencing input: blood buffy coat. These receptors came from a woman between 18 and 70 years old with a cervical HPV16 infection that either progressed to CIN3+ or cleared (not recorded which).

The chain's CDR3 is CASTALMDGEAGTQYF. CDR3 bases read: TGTGCCAGTACGGCTCTCATGGACGGGGAAGCGGGGACG. This rearrangement joins TRBV19 to TRBJ2-3; TRBD2 matches 7 bases. Sequencing ends 3 residues short of the CDR3 end; the germline J gene provides the rest. The germline V gene has CDR1 LNHDA and CDR2 SQIVND (reference sequence). The CDR3 has 16 amino acids.

Concerning this clone: Sequencing ends 3 residues short of the CDR3 end; the germline J gene provides the rest. The J gene is TRBJ2-1, the V gene TRBV6-4; D may be TRBD2 (5 bases). Trimming removed 4 bases from V and 9 bases from J, with 13 bases in between. The CDR3 contains 13 residues. Germline loops: CDR1 MRHNA, CDR2 SNTAGT. The CDR3 loop reads CASSALRGSEQFF. The covered CDR3 bases are TGTGCCAGCAGTGCCCTCCGGGGTAGTGAG.

Note on this clone: The CDR3 end is not reached by the read, which stops 3 residues before it; the germline J gene fills it in. The chain couples TRBV15 to TRBJ1-2, with TRBD1 matching 7 bases. This CDR3 comprises 16 residues. The germline CDR1 and CDR2 sequences are LNHNV and YYDKDF (reference sequence). The CDR3 region is CATSRGGSRGNQPYTF. Incomplete CDR3 DNA: TGTGCCACCAGCAGAGGTGGGTCCAGGGGGAATCAGCCC. Complete variable domain (other parts from reference TRBV15 and TRBJ1-2): DAMVIQNPRYQVTQFGKPVTLSCSQTLNHNVMYWYQQKSSQAPKLLFHYYDKDFNNEADTPDNFQSRRPNTSFCFLDIRSPGLGDTAMYLCATSRGGSRGNQPYTFGSGTRLTVV.

In the case of this clone: The read falls 3 residues short of the CDR3 end, and the missing part is taken from the germline J gene. The chain uses TRBV7-3 and TRBJ1-1, with D unclear. Germline lookup yields CDR1 SGHTA and CDR2 FQGTGA. This CDR3 region has 14 residues. V was clipped by 3 bases and J by 3 bases, with 11 bases between them. The CDR3 bases that were read are TGTGCCAGCAGCTTTCGGGTGGGTGACACTGAA. Encoded protein: CASSFRVGDTE. The complete CDR3 protein is CASSFRVGDTEAFF.

Points on this clone: The read terminates 3 residues ahead of where the CDR3 ends, so the germline J gene completes it. This chain uses TRBV5-1 with TRBJ1-2, with a possible D match to TRBD1 (5 bases). CDR3 length equals 13 residues. Germline V gives CDR1 SGHRS, CDR2 YFSETQ. The CDR3 reads CASTSSRGEGYTF. Incomplete CDR3 DNA: TGCGCCAGCACCTCGTCGAGGGGCGAAGGC.

Concerning this clone: The observed sequence ends 3 residues before the CDR3 terminus, with the missing tail filled in from the germline J gene. The genes are TRBV20-1 and TRBJ2-3; 10 bases are a match to TRBD1. Trimming at V came to 2 bases and at J to 6 bases, leaving 5 bases not matched to a gene. The CDR3 loop spans 14 amino acids. Looked up from germline, CDR1 is DFQATT and CDR2 is SNEGSKA (reference sequence). This chain's CDR3 is CSARSDRGTDTQYF. Incomplete CDR3 DNA: TGCAGTGCTAGATCGGACAGGGGGACCGATACG.

In the case of this clone: The read ends 3 residues early relative to the CDR3; the germline J gene fills the gap. The genes are TRBV25-1 and TRBJ2-2, with D unclear. CDR1 and CDR2 (germline): MGHDK, SYGVNS. The V and J ends lost 6 bases and 7 bases respectively, with 9 bases between them. CDR3 size: 12 residues. Here the CDR3 reads CASRETVGELFF. CDR3 DNA (partial): TGTGCCAGCAGGGAAACAGTCGGGGAG.

Here the CDR3 reads CASSEGVLAAQETYTF. The part of the CDR3 DNA that was read is TGTGCCAGCAGTGAAGGGGTACTAGCGGCTCAAGAGACC. The genes are TRBV2 and TRBJ1-2, with no clear D. The read terminates 3 residues ahead of where the CDR3 ends, so the germline J gene completes it. CDR1 is SNHLY, CDR2 FYNNEI, per germline. CDR3 length: 16 amino acids.

Turning to this clone: The read falls 3 residues short of the CDR3 end, and the missing part is taken from the germline J gene. V gene TRBV19 combines with J gene TRBJ2-1, with TRBD2 identical over 8 bases. This CDR3 spans 12 amino acids. V shed 4 bases and J 9 bases; nucleotides not matched to a gene: 2. Germline V lookup: CDR1 LNHDA, CDR2 SQIVND (reference sequence). CDR3 sequence: CASSTGLAEQFF. The DNA read from the CDR3 is TGTGCCAGTAGTACCGGACTAGCTGAG. The whole variable domain, filled in from reference TRBV19 and TRBJ2-1, reads DGGITQSPKYLFRKEGQNVTLSCEQNLNHDAMYWYRQDPGQGLRLIYYSQIVNDFQKGDIAEGYSVSREKKESFPLTVTSAQKNPTAFYLCASSTGLAEQFFGPGTRLTVL.

Regarding this clone: The read ends 3 residues shy of where the CDR3 ends; the end is completed using the germline J gene. V usage is TRBV10-1 and J usage is TRBJ2-2, with 9 positions matching TRBD2. From germline, CDR1 is WNHNN and CDR2 SYGVQD (reference sequence). V lost 9 bases and J lost 7; bases outside the gene matches: 9. The CDR3 covers 14 residues. The part of the CDR3 DNA that was read is TGCGCCAGTCGGGTAGCGGGGGACGGCGGGGAG. Translated: CASRVAGDGGE. The full CDR3 reads CASRVAGDGGELFF.

Remarks on this clone: The sequenced fragment ends 3 residues before the CDR3 boundary, so the rest is inferred from the germline J gene. This chain uses TRBV7-2 with TRBJ2-7; D call uncertain. This CDR3 spans 12 amino acids. CDR1 is SGHTA, CDR2 FQGNSA, per germline. Trimming stripped 1 base from V and 6 bases from J, with 7 bases between. This chain's CDR3 is CASSLVLGEQYF. CDR3 bases read: TGTGCCAGCAGCTTAGTCCTAGGCGAG.

For this clone: The DNA ends 3 residues before the CDR3 does, and the rest of the CDR3 is filled in from the germline J gene. The genes are TRBV13 and TRBJ1-3; D is uncertain. The CDR3 contains 15 residues. Deletions cut 7 bases from V and 0 bases from J, with 13 bases between. Germline CDR1 PRHDT, CDR2 FYEKMQ (reference sequence). CDR3 region: CASTREVSSGNTIYF. Incomplete CDR3 DNA: TGTGCCAGCACCAGAGAAGTCTCCTCTGGAAACACC.

In regard to this clone: Read sequence stops 3 residues before the CDR3 end, and the germline J gene provides the missing end. The rearrangement links TRBV5-1 to TRBJ2-2; D may be TRBD1 (5 bases). CDR1 and CDR2 (germline): SGHRS, YFSETQ. This CDR3 comprises 12 residues. V lost 3 bases and J lost 6, with 6 bases in between. CDR3 loop: CASSWGAGELFF. CDR3 bases read: TGCGCCAGCAGCTGGGGCGCCGGGGAG. Complete variable domain (other parts from reference TRBV5-1 and TRBJ2-2): KAGVTQTPRYLIKTRGQQVTLSCSPISGHRSVSWYQQTPGQGLQFLFEYFSETQRNKGNFPGRFSGRQFSNSRSEMNVSTLELGDSALYLCASSWGAGELFFGEGSRLTVL.

As to this clone: The missing CDR3 end, 3 residues past where the read stops, is filled in from the germline J gene. This rearrangement joins TRBV2 to TRBJ2-3; tentatively, D is TRBD1 (6 bases). CDR1 and CDR2 (germline): SNHLY, FYNNEI. This CDR3 spans 15 amino acids. Between the trimmed V and J ends, which lost 11 bases and 3 bases, there was a span of 21 bases. The CDR3 spells CASPASRGLTDTQYF. The CDR3 bases that were read are TGTGCCTCGCCAGCCTCCAGGGGTTTGACAGATACG.

This CDR3 reads CASSPTSGSTDTYTF. The covered CDR3 bases are TGTGCCAGCAGCCCAACTAGCGGAAGCACAGATACC. The genes are TRBV7-6 and TRBJ1-2; D unclear. Read sequence stops 3 residues before the CDR3 end, and the germline J gene provides the missing end. Per germline, CDR1 SGHVS and CDR2 FNYEAQ. The CDR3 loop spans 15 amino acids.

Regarding this clone: The read is 3 residues too short to cover the CDR3 end, so that end is filled in from the germline J gene. This chain joins TRBV2 and TRBJ2-2; D may be TRBD2 (6 bases). Germline CDR1 and CDR2: SNHLY and FYNNEI. This CDR3 is 15 amino acids long. CDR3 DNA (partial): TGTGCCAGCAGGGTAGCGGCAGCAAATAATTCACCG. This encodes CASRVAAANNSP. The complete CDR3 protein is CASRVAAANNSPLFF.

As regards this clone: Read sequence stops 3 residues before the CDR3 end, and the germline J gene provides the missing end. The chain has TRBV10-1 and TRBJ2-2, with 14 bases matching TRBD2. The V gene end was trimmed by 6 bases and the J gene end by 5 bases; junction bases not matched to a gene: 8. This CDR3 contains 17 residues. CDR1 is WNHNN, CDR2 SYGVQD, per germline (reference sequence). CDR3 DNA (partial): TGCGCCAGCAGCCGGGGACTAGCGGGAGTTGAAACCGGGGAG. Translation gives CASSRGLAGVETGE. The CDR3 reads in full as CASSRGLAGVETGELFF.

With regard to this clone: The read halts 3 residues ahead of the CDR3 end, with the missing end drawn from the germline J gene. The J gene is TRBJ2-2, the V gene TRBV19; D is possibly TRBD2 (8 bases). Looked up from germline, CDR1 is LNHDA and CDR2 is SQIVND (reference sequence). The length of the CDR3 is 15 residues. The part of the CDR3 DNA that was read is TGTGCCAGTAGATACCCGGGAGGGGGCCATGAAAAG. Amino acid sequence: CASRYPGGGHEK. The whole CDR3 protein reads CASRYPGGGHEKLFF. Full variable domain (missing parts from reference TRBV19 and TRBJ2-2): DGGITQSPKYLFRKEGQNVTLSCEQNLNHDAMYWYRQDPGQGLRLIYYSQIVNDFQKGDIAEGYSVSREKKESFPLTVTSAQKNPTAFYLCASRYPGGGHEKLFFGEGSRLTVL.

Note on this clone: The observed sequence ends 3 residues before the CDR3 terminus, with the missing tail filled in from the germline J gene. The genes are TRBV19 and TRBJ1-1; 10 nucleotides line up with TRBD1. This CDR3 has 17 residues. Per the germline V gene, CDR1 is LNHDA and CDR2 is SQIVND (reference sequence). CDR3 amino acids: CASSSTPGTGDKNIAFF. The part of the CDR3 DNA that was read is TGTGCCAGTAGTTCTACCCCCGGGACAGGGGACAAAAACATT.

A note on this clone: The read is 3 residues too short to cover the CDR3 end, so that end is filled in from the germline J gene. This chain uses TRBV6-1 with TRBJ2-7; D possibly corresponds to TRBD2 (7 bases). The V gene lost 1 base and the J gene lost 4 bases, with 14 bases spanning the gap. Germline assignment: CDR1 MNHNS and CDR2 SASEGT. The CDR3 loop spans 15 amino acids. Here the CDR3 reads CASSEGARGLYEQYF. CDR3 bases read: TGTGCCAGCAGTGAAGGGGCCAGGGGACTATACGAG.

Notes on this clone: The read ends 3 residues before the CDR3 terminus; that terminus is restored from the germline J gene. The chain employs TRBV11-2 and TRBJ2-7; D possibly corresponds to TRBD2 (5 bases). The CDR3 covers 11 residues. Germline loops: CDR1 SGHAT, CDR2 FQNNGV. V was trimmed by 5 bases and J by 6 bases, leaving 8 bases between them. CDR3 residues: CASSEGGEQYF. The DNA read from the CDR3 is TGTGCCAGCAGCGAGGGTGGCGAG.

In regard to this clone: The sequenced fragment ends 3 residues before the CDR3 boundary, so the rest is inferred from the germline J gene. The chain has TRBV19 and TRBJ1-2; D perhaps matches TRBD1 (5 bases). V dropped 10 bases and J dropped 5 bases, with 14 bases sitting between them. The germline V gene has CDR1 LNHDA and CDR2 SQIVND (reference sequence). The CDR3 loop spans 12 amino acids. CDR3 in amino acids: CATLWGGYGYTF. The CDR3 bases that were read are TGTGCCACCCTATGGGGGGGATATGGC.

As concerns this clone: With the read ending 3 residues before the CDR3 end, the germline J gene is used to fill in that end. The chain is built from TRBV6-1 and TRBJ2-2, with a possible D match to TRBD2 (7 bases). Germline V CDR1 and CDR2: MNHNS, SASEGT. The CDR3 covers 15 residues. The sequenced CDR3 bases are TGTGCCAGCAGTGCTAGGGGGGGATGGAATGAAAAG. Amino acids: CASSARGGWNEK. The entire CDR3 reads CASSARGGWNEKLFF.

The part of the CDR3 DNA that was read is TGTGCCAGCAACCTGGAGGGGCAGAATGAAAAG. Its translation: CASNLEGQNEK. The whole CDR3 sequence is CASNLEGQNEKLFF. The chain uses TRBV2 and TRBJ2-2; TRBD2 might be the D (6 bases). The read ends 3 residues shy of where the CDR3 ends; the end is completed using the germline J gene. Germline CDR1 SNHLY, CDR2 FYNNEI. CDR3 length: 14 residues.

In the case of this clone: The read stops 3 residues short of the end of the CDR3; the missing end is completed from the germline J gene. J is TRBJ1-5 and V is TRBV6-1; 7 nucleotides line up with TRBD1. The CDR3 contains 14 residues. The germline gives CDR1 MNHNS, CDR2 SASEGT. V gave up 3 bases and J gave up 2 bases; unmatched junction bases: 1. CDR3 sequence reads: CASSDTGGNQPQHF. The part of the CDR3 DNA that was read is TGTGCCAGCAGTGATACAGGGGGCAATCAGCCC.

About this clone: Read data end 3 residues before the CDR3 end; the end is taken from the germline J gene. This sequence joins TRBV7-9 and TRBJ2-7; TRBD1 matches at 9 bases. CDR3 length: 14 amino acids. J lost 2 bases, V lost 3 bases, and 2 bases had no gene match. Per germline, CDR1 SEHNR and CDR2 FQNEAQ (reference sequence). The part of the CDR3 DNA that was read is TGTGCCAGCAGCTTCCGGGACAGGGCCTACGAG. It is translated as CASSFRDRAYE. The complete CDR3 reads CASSFRDRAYEQYF.

Concerning this clone itself: The read is 3 residues too short to cover the CDR3 end, so that end is filled in from the germline J gene. The chain joins TRBV7-8 to TRBJ1-6; TRBD1 might be the D (6 bases). Per the germline V gene, CDR1 is SGHVS and CDR2 is FQNEAQ. V lost 5 bases, J lost 1 base, and 12 bases lay in between. The CDR3 length is 16 residues. The part of the CDR3 DNA that was read is TGTGCCAGCAGCCCCCACAGGGCGTCCTATAATTCACCC. The encoded protein is CASSPHRASYNSP. The whole CDR3 reads CASSPHRASYNSPLHF.